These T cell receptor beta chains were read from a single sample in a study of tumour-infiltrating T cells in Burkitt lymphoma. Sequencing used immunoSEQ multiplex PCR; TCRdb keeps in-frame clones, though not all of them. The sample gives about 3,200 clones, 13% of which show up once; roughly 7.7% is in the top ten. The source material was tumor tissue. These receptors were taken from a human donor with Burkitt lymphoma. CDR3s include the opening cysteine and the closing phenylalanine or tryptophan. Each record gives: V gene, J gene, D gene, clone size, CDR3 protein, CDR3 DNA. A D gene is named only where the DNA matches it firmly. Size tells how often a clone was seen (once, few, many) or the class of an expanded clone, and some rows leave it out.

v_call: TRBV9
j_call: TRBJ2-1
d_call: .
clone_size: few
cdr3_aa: CASSPRDSRSYNEQFF
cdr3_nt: TGTGCCAGCAGCCCGAGGGACTCCCGCTCCTACAATGAGCAGTTCTTC

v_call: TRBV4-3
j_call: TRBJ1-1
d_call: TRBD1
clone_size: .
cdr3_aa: CASSQDFAGTGDEAFF
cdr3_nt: TGCGCCAGCAGCCAAGATTTTGCCGGGACAGGGGATGAAGCTTTCTTT

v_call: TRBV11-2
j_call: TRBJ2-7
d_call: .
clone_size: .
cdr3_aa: CASSTSAYEQYF
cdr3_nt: TGTGCCAGCAGCACCTCGGCATACGAGCAGTACTTC

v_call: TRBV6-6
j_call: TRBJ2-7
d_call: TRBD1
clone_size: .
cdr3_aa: CASTRTGGEQYF
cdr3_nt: TGTGCCAGCACCCGGACAGGGGGCGAGCAATACTTC

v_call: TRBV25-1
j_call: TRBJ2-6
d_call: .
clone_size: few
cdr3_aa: CASSEYIERSGANVLTF
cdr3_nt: TGTGCCAGCAGTGAATATATAGAGAGATCTGGGGCCAACGTCCTGACTTTC

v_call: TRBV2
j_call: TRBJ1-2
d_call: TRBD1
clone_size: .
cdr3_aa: CASSGPGQGVGDYGYTF
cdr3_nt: TGTGCCAGCAGTGGTCCGGGACAGGGGGTGGGCGACTATGGCTACACCTTC

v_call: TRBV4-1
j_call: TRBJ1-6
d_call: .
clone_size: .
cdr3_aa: CASGSAAGSPLHF
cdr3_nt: TGCGCCAGCGGGAGTGCGGCGGGGTCACCCCTCCACTTT

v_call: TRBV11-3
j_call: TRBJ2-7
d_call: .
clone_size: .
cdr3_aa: CASSLDLRTEQYF
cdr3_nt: TGTGCCAGCAGCTTAGATCTCAGAACCGAGCAGTACTTC

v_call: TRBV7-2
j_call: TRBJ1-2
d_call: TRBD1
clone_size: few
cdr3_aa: CASSLDFQGASGYTF
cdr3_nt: TGTGCCAGCAGCTTAGACTTCCAGGGGGCCAGTGGCTACACCTTC

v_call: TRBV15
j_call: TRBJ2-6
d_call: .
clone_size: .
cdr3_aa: CATSRATLSGANVLTF
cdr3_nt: TGTGCCACCAGCAGGGCCACCCTCTCTGGGGCCAACGTCCTGACTTTC

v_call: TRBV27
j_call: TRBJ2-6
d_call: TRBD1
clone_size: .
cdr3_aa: CASRRRRGQALNSGANVLTF
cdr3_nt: TGTGCCAGCAGAAGGAGAAGGGGACAGGCTCTTAACTCTGGGGCCAACGTCCTGACTTTC

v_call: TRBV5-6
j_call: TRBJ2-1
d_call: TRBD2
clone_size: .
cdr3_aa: CASSLVTSGEQFF
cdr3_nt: TGTGCCAGCAGCTTGGTTACTAGCGGGGAGCAGTTCTTC

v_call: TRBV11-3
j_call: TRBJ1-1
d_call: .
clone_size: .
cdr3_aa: CASSLAVNTEAFF
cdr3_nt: TGTGCCAGCAGCTTAGCTGTGAACACTGAAGCTTTCTTT

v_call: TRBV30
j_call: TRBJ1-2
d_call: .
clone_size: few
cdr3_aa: CAWSVGVYGYTF
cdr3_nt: TGTGCCTGGAGTGTGGGGGTCTATGGCTACACCTTC

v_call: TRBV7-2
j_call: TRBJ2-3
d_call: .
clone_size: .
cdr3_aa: CASSLGADTQYF
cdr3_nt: TGTGCCAGCAGCTTAGGGGCAGATACGCAGTATTTT

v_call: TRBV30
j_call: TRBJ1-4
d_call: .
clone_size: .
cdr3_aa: CAWSVNGIGKEKLFF
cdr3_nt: TGTGCCTGGAGTGTGAACGGGATCGGTAAAGAAAAACTGTTTTTT

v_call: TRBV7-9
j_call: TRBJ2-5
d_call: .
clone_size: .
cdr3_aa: CASSSRDFLQETQYF
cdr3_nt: TGTGCCAGCAGCTCCCGGGACTTCCTCCAAGAGACCCAGTACTTC

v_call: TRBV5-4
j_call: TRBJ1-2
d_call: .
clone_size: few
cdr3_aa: CASSRTNYGYTF
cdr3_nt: TGTGCCAGCAGCCGAACGAACTATGGCTACACCTTC

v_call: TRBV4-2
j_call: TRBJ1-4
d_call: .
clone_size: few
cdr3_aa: CASSPRTGTTNEKLFF
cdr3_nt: TGTGCCAGCAGCCCCAGGACCGGAACAACTAATGAAAAACTGTTTTTT

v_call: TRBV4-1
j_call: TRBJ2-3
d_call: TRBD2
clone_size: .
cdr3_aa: CASSQDTSSGGLSTDTQYF
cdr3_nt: TGCGCCAGCAGCCAAGATACGTCTAGCGGGGGCCTTAGCACAGATACGCAGTATTTT

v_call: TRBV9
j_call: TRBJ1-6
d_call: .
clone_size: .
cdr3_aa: CASSARPDLGSPLHF
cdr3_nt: TGTGCCAGCAGCGCACGTCCGGACTTGGGGTCACCCCTCCACTTT

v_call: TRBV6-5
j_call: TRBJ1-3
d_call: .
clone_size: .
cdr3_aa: CASSYSWAGDGNTIYF
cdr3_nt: TGTGCCAGCAGTTACTCCTGGGCCGGAGACGGAAACACCATATATTTT

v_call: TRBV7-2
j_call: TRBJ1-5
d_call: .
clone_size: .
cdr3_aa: CASSLEWNRNQPQHF
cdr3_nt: TGTGCCAGCAGCTTAGAATGGAACAGGAATCAGCCCCAGCATTTT

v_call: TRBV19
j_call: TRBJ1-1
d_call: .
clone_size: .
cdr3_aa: CASSILGREAFF
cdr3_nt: TGTGCCAGTAGTATTTTGGGACGAGAAGCTTTCTTT

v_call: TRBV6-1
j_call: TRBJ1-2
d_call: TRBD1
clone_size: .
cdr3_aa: CASSDRGQAFYGYTF
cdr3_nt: TGTGCCAGCAGTGATAGGGGACAGGCGTTCTATGGCTACACCTTC

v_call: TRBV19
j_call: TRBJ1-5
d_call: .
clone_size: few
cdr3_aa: CASSNARSSNQPQHF
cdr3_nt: TGTGCCAGTAGTAACGCCAGAAGTAGCAATCAGCCCCAGCATTTT

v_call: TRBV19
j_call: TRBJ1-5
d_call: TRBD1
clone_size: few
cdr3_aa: CASKTGFSSNQPQHF
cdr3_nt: TGTGCCAGCAAGACAGGGTTTTCTAGCAATCAGCCCCAGCATTTT

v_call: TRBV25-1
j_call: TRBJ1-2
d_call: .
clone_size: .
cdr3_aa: CASSAFGGGYTF
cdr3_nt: TGTGCCAGCAGTGCCTTTGGAGGGGGCTACACCTTC

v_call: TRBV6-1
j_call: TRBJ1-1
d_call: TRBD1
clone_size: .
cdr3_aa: CASPPRDRGRTEAFF
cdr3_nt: TGTGCCAGCCCCCCGAGGGACAGGGGTCGCACTGAAGCTTTCTTT

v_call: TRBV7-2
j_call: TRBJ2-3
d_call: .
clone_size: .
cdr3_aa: CASSDVAGPRDTQYF
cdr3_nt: TGTGCCAGCAGCGATGTCGCGGGGCCTAGGGATACGCAGTATTTT

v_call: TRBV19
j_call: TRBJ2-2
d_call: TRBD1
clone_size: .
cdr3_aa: CASSISGGTGDTGELFF
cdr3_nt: TGTGCCAGTAGTATCAGTGGGGGGACAGGGGACACCGGGGAGCTGTTTTTT

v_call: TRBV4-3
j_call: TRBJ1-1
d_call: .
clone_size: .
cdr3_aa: CASSQRGNTEAFF
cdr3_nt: TGCGCCAGCAGCCAAAGGGGGAACACTGAAGCTTTCTTT

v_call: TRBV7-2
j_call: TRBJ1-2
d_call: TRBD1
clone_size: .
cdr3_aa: CASRPTGGVYYGYTF
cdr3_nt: TGTGCCAGCAGGCCGACAGGGGGTGTATACTATGGCTACACCTTC

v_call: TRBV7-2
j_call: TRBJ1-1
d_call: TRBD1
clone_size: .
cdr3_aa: CASRTGQPGEDEAFF
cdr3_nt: TGTGCCAGCAGAACGGGACAGCCGGGGGAGGATGAAGCTTTCTTT

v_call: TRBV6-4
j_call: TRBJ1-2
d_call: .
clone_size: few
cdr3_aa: CASSDSTTGGYTF
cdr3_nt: TGTGCCAGCAGTGACTCGACGACGGGGGGCTACACCTTC

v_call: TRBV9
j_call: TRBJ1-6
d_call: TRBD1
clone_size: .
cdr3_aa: CASSARAGTGGSPLHF
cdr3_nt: TGTGCCAGCAGCGCACGGGCCGGGACAGGAGGCTCACCCCTCCACTTT

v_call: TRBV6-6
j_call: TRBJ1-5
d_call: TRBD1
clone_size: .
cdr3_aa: CASSRETGGQNQPQHF
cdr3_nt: TGTGCCAGCAGTCGAGAGACAGGGGGCCAGAATCAGCCCCAGCATTTT

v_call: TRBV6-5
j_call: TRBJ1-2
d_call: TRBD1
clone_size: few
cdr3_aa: CASSYRLRDSSYGYTF
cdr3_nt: TGTGCCAGCAGTTACCGACTCCGGGACAGCTCCTATGGCTACACCTTC

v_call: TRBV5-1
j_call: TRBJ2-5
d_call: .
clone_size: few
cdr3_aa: CASSRSGGGETQYF
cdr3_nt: TGCGCCAGCAGCAGATCCGGGGGAGGCGAGACCCAGTACTTC

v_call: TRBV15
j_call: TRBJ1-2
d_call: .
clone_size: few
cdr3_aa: CATSRDGGYYGYTF
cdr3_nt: TGTGCCACCAGCAGAGATGGAGGGTACTATGGCTACACCTTC

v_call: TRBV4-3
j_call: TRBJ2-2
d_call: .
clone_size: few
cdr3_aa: CASSQLAGQNTGELFF
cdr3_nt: TGCGCCAGCAGCCAATTGGCTGGACAGAACACCGGGGAGCTGTTTTTT

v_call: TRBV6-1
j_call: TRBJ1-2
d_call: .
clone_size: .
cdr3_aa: CASSEEAGSFYGYTF
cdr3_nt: TGTGCCAGCAGTGAGGAGGCGGGATCCTTCTATGGCTACACCTTC

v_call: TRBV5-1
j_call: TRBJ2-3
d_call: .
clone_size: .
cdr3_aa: CASSLGFGGPTDTQYF
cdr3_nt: TGCGCCAGCAGCTTGGGCTTCGGGGGGCCCACAGATACGCAGTATTTT

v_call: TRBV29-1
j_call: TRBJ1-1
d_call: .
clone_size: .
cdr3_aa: CSVVLQNTEAFF
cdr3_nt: TGCAGCGTTGTTCTCCAGAACACTGAAGCGTTCTTT

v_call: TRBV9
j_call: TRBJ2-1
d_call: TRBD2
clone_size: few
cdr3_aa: CASSESGGHYNEQFF
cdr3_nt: TGTGCCAGCAGCGAAAGCGGGGGGCACTACAATGAGCAGTTCTTC

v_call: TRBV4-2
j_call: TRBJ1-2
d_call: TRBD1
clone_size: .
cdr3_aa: CASSQDRTGITNYGYTF
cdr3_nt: TGTGCCAGCAGCCAAGATCGGACAGGGATTACTAACTATGGCTACACCTTC

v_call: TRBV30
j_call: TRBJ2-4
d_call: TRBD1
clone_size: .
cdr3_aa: CAWSVQGAKNIQYF
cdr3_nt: TGTGCCTGGAGTGTACAGGGGGCCAAAAACATTCAGTACTTC

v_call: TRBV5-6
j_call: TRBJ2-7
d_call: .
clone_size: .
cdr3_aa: CASSFGEVYEQYF
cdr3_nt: TGTGCCAGCAGCTTCGGTGAGGTCTACGAGCAGTACTTC

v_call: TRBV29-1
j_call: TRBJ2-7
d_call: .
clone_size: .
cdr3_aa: CSVEDNKGGNEQYF
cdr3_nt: TGCAGCGTTGAAGACAACAAGGGGGGCAACGAGCAGTACTTC